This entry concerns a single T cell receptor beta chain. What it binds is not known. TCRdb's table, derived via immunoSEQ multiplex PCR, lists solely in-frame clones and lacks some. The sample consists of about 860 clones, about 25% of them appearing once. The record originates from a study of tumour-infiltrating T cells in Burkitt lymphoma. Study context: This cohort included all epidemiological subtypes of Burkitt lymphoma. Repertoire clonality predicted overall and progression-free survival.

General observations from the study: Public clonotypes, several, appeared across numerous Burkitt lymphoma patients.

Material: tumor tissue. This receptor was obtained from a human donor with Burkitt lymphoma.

The DNA for the CDR3 is TGCGCCAGCAGCCAAGTAGGCGGGGCGGGGAACACTGAAGCTTTCTTT. Protein: CASSQVGGAGNTEAFF. The chain carries TRBV4-1 and TRBJ1-1, with a possible D match to TRBD1 (5 bases). The CDR3 totals 16 residues. Between the trimmed V and J ends, which lost 1 base and 1 base, there was a span of 13 bases. Germline V gene data show CDR1 as MGHRA and CDR2 as YSYEKL.